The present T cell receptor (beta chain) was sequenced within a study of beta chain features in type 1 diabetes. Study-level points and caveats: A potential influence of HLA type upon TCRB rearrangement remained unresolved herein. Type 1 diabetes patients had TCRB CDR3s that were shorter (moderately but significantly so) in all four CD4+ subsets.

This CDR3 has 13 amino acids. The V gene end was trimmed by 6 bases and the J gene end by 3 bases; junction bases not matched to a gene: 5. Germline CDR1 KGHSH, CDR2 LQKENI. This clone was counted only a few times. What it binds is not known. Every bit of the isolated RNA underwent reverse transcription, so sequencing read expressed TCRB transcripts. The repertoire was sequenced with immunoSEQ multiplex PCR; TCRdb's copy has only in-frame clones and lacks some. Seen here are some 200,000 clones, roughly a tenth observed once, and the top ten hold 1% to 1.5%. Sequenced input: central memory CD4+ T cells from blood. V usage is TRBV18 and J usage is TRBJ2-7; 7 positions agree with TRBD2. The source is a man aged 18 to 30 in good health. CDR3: CASSPGGNYEQYF. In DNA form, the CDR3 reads TGTGCCAGCTCGCCGGGAGGTAACTACGAGCAGTACTTC.